The 11 T cell receptor beta chains reported below all come from one sample, sequenced in a study of lymphopenia after photon versus proton radiotherapy. This table comes from immunoSEQ multiplex PCR, and its TCRdb copy is limited to in-frame clones, with some not included. The repertoire holds tens of thousands of clones, with approximately 84% as singletons. Sequenced material: peripheral blood, taken from a patient treated with proton-based radiotherapy. Receptors originate from a man aged 55 to 70 with pancreatic cancer.

The chain employs TRBV11-2 and TRBJ2-6; perhaps TRBD2 as D (5 bases). V dropped 1 base and J dropped 0 bases, with 10 bases sitting between them. The CDR3 is 17 amino acids. The V gene's germline CDR1 is SGHAT and CDR2 FQNNGV. CDR3 region: CASSLVVGGSGANVLTF. The DNA for the CDR3 is TGTGCCAGCAGCTTAGTAGTTGGAGGCTCTGGGGCCAACGTCCTGACTTTC.

This clone was picked up one time. The rearrangement links TRBV28 to TRBJ2-7, with D maybe TRBD1 (5 bases). This CDR3 contains 15 residues. V was shortened by 3 bases and J by 7 bases, with 19 bases between the two germline ends. Germline loops: CDR1 MDHEN, CDR2 SYDVKM. This CDR3 is CASSFIGQGQGEQYF. CDR3 nucleotides: TGTGCCAGCAGTTTCATTGGGCAAGGTCAGGGTGAGCAGTACTTC.

This sequence joins TRBV7-9 and TRBJ1-3, with 9 bases identical to TRBD1. The CDR3 is 14 amino acids. The germline V gene encodes CDR1 SEHNR and CDR2 FQNEAQ (reference sequence). The V segment lost 5 bases and the J segment 7 bases; nucleotides outside the gene matches: 6. The CDR3 coding sequence is TGTGCCAGCAGCCTCGGGACAGGGAGGAACACCATATATTTT. It specifies CASSLGTGRNTIYF.

This clone was observed once. The CDR3 coding sequence is TGTGCCAGCAGTGAGGGGACAGGGAAAACCGGGGAGCTGTTTTTT. Translating it yields CASSEGTGKTGELFF. The J gene is TRBJ2-2, the V gene TRBV6-4, with TRBD1 identical over 9 bases. Unmatched junction bases numbered 4, after V lost 3 bases and J lost 5 bases. The CDR3 runs 15 residues. The V gene's germline CDR1 is MRHNA and CDR2 SNTAGT.

The chain combines TRBV5-8 with TRBJ2-3; no clear D gene. The CDR3 spans 14 residues. Germline CDR1 is SGHTS and CDR2 is YDEGEE. V lost 1 base and J lost 8, with 14 bases in between. Here the CDR3 DNA reads TGTGCCAGCAGCTTGATCGGTAGCACGGGTACGCAGTATTTT. This sequence encodes CASSLIGSTGTQYF.

The DNA for the CDR3 is TGTGCCAGCAGCTTGCCGGGCGAACCGGAGCAGTTCTTC. It specifies CASSLPGEPEQFF. The chain joins TRBV7-2 to TRBJ2-1; no reliable D call. In germline, CDR1 is SGHTA, CDR2 FQGNSA. The CDR3 contains 13 residues. V was trimmed by 3 bases and J by 10 bases, leaving 13 bases between them.

J is TRBJ2-3 and V is TRBV18; a weak D match, TRBD1 (6 bases). Deletions cut 4 bases from V and 2 bases from J, with 13 bases between. Looked up from germline, CDR1 is KGHSH and CDR2 is LQKENI. This CDR3 is 15 amino acids long. This chain's CDR3 is CASSLTGQNTDTQYF. Written as DNA, the CDR3 is TGTGCCAGCTCACTAACAGGACAGAACACAGATACGCAGTATTTT.

V is TRBV4-3 and J is TRBJ2-1; D is undetermined. The germline gives CDR1 LGHNA, CDR2 YSLEER. The V end was cut by 0 bases, the J end by 8 bases, with 20 bases between. This CDR3 is built from 17 residues. The CDR3 sequence is CASSQDSASARVDEQFF. For the CDR3, the DNA is TGCGCCAGCAGCCAAGATTCGGCCTCGGCTAGGGTTGATGAGCAGTTCTTC.

The chain couples TRBV4-1 to TRBJ2-1; TRBD2 matches 12 bases. Germline values: CDR1 MGHRA, CDR2 YSYEKL. V gave up 3 bases and J gave up 5 bases; unmatched junction bases: 5. The CDR3 sequence is 16 residues long. The CDR3, as DNA: TGCGCCAGCAGCCATAGACTAGCGGGAGTAGACAATGAGCAGTTCTTC. Protein: CASSHRLAGVDNEQFF.

The V gene is TRBV7-2, the J gene TRBJ2-7, with 9 positions matching TRBD1. CDR1 and CDR2 (germline): SGHTA, FQGNSA. The V and J ends lost 5 bases and 2 bases, in that order; junction bases with no gene match: 4. The CDR3 extends over 14 amino acids. CDR3 coding DNA: TGTGCCAGCAGCCTCGACAGGGGGACCTACGAGCAGTACTTC. Amino acid sequence: CASSLDRGTYEQYF.

The V and J genes are TRBV28 and TRBJ1-2, with 11 nucleotides matching TRBD1. The CDR3 covers 16 residues. V was clipped by 3 bases and J by 4 bases; unmatched bases: 7. From germline, CDR1 is MDHEN and CDR2 SYDVKM. The chain's CDR3 is CASSFLRTGGVYGYTF. The CDR3 nucleotides are TGTGCCAGCAGTTTTCTAAGGACAGGGGGCGTCTATGGCTACACCTTC.